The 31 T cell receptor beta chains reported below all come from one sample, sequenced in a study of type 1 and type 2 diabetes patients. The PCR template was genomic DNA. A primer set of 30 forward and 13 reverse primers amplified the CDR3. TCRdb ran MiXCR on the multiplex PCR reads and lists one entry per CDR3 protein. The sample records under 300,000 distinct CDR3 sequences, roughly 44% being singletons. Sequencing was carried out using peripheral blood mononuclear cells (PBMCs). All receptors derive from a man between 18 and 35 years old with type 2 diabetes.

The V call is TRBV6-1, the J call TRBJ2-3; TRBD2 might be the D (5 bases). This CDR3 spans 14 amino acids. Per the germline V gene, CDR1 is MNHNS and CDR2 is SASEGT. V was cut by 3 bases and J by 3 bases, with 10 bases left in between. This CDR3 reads CASSESGLTDTQYF. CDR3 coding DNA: TGTGCCAGCAGTGAGAGCGGCTTAACAGATACGCAGTATTTT.

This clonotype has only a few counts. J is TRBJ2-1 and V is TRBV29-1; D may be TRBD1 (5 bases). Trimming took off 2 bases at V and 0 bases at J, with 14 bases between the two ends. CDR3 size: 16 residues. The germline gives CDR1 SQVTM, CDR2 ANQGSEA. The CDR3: CSVETGLRSSYNEQFF. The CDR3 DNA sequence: TGCAGCGTTGAAACAGGTTTGCGTAGCTCCTACAATGAGCAGTTCTTC.

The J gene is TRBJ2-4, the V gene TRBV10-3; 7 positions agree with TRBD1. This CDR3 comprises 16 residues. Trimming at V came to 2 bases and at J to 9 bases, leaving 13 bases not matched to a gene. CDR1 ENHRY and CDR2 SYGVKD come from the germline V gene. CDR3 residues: CAISEEPTGILSIQYF. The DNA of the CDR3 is TGTGCCATCAGTGAGGAACCGACAGGGATCCTTTCCATTCAGTACTTC.

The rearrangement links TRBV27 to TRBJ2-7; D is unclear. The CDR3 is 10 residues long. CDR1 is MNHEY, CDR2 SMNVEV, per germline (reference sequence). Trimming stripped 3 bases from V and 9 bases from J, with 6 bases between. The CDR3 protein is CASSFRGQYF. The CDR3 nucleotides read TGTGCCAGCAGTTTTCGAGGGCAGTACTTC.

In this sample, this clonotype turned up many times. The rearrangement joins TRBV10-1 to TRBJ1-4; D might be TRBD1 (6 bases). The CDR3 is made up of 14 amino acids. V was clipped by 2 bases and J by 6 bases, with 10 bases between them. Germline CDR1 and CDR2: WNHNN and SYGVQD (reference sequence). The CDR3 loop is CASSERGAHEKLFF. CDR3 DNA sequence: TGCGCCAGCAGTGAGCGGGGGGCGCATGAAAAACTGTTTTTT.

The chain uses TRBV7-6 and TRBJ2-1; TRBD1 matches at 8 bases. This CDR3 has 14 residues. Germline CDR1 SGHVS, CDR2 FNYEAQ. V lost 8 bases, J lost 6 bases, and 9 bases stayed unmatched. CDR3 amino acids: CASSAPGGLNEQFF. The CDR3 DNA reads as TGTGCCAGCTCGGCCCCAGGGGGCCTCAATGAGCAGTTCTTC. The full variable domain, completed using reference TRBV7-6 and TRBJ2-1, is GAGVSQSPRYKVTKRGQDVALRCDPISGHVSLYWYRQALGQGPEFLTYFNYEAQQDKSGLPNDRFSAERPEGSISTLTIQRTEQRDSAMYRCASSAPGGLNEQFFGPGTRLTVL.

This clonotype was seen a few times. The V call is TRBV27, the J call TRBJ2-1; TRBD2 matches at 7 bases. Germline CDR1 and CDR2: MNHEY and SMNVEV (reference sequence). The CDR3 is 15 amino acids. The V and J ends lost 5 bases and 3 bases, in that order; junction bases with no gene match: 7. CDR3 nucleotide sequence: TGTGCCAGCAGTCCGACTAGGGAGGGCTACAATGAGCAGTTCTTC. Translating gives CASSPTREGYNEQFF.

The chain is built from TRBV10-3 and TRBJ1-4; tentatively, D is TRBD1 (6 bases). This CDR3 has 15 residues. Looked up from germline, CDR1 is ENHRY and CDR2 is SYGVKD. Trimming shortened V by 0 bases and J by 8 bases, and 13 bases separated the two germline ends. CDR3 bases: TGTGCCATCAGTGAGTCCCCGGGACAAGAAGAAAAACTGTTTTTT. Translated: CAISESPGQEEKLFF.

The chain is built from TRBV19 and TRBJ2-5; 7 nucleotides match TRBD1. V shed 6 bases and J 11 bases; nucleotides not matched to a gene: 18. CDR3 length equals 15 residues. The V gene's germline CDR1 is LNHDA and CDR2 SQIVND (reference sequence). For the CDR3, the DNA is TGTGCCAGTAGCCTCCGGGACAGAGACTACAATGAGCAGTACTTC. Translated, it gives CASSLRDRDYNEQYF.

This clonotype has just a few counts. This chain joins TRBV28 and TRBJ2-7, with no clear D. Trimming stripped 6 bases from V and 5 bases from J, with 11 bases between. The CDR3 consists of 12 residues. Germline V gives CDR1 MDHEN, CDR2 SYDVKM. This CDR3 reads CASSLSPNEQYF. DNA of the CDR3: TGTGCCAGCAGCTTAAGTCCGAACGAGCAGTACTTC.

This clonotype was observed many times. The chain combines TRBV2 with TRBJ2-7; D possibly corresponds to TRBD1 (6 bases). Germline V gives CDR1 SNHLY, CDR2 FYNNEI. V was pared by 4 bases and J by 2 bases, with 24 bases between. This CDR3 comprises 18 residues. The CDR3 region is CASSAATTGFTGTYEQYF. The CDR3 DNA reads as TGTGCCAGCAGTGCGGCAACAACAGGGTTTACCGGAACCTACGAGCAGTACTTC.

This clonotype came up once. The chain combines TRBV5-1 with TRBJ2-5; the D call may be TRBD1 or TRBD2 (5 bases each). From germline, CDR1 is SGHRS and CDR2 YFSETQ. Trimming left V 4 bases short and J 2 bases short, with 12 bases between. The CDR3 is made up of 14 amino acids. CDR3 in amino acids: CASSHRDRQETQYF. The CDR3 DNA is TGCGCCAGCAGCCACCGGGACCGACAAGAGACCCAGTACTTC.

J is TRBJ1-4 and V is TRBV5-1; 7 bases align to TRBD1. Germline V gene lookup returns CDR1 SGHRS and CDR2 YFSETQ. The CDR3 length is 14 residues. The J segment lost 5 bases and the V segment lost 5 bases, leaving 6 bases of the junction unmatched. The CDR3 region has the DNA TGCGCCAGCAGGACCGGGACAGTAAATGAAAAACTGTTTTTT. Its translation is CASRTGTVNEKLFF.

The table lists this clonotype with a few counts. The DNA of the CDR3 is TGTGCCAGCAGTTTAGTAGGCACAGCGAGCGAAGCTTTCTTT. Translated: CASSLVGTASEAFF. This rearrangement joins TRBV27 to TRBJ1-1; the D is unclear. The CDR3 totals 14 residues. V dropped 2 bases and J dropped 8 bases, with 15 bases sitting between them. The germline CDR1 and CDR2 sequences are MNHEY and SMNVEV (reference sequence).

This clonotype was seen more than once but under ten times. The DNA for the CDR3 is TGTGCCAGCAATCCGGCCGGGGTGAACACTGAAGCTTTCTTT. Translated, it gives CASNPAGVNTEAFF. The genes are TRBV9 and TRBJ1-1; the D is unclear. CDR3 length: 14 amino acids. V was pared by 6 bases and J by 0 bases, with 12 bases between. In germline, CDR1 is SGDLS, CDR2 YYNGEE.

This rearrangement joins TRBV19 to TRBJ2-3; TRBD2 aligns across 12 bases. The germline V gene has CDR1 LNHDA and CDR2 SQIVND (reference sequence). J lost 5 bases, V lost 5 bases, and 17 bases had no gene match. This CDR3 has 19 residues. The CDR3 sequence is CASSLLPPSTSGRKDTQYF. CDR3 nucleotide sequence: TGTGCCAGTAGTCTACTCCCCCCTTCGACTAGCGGGAGAAAAGATACGCAGTATTTT.

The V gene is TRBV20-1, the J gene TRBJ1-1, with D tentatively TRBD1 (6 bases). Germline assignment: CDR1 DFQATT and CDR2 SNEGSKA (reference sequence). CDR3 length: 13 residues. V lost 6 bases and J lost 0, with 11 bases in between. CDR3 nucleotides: TGCAGTGCATCGGGACACATGAACACTGAAGCTTTCTTT. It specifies CSASGHMNTEAFF.

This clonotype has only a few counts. The CDR3 coding sequence is TGTGCCACCAGCAGAGATGGGAGACAGAATGGCTACACCTTC. Translated: CATSRDGRQNGYTF. The rearrangement uses TRBV15 and TRBJ1-2; a weak D match, TRBD1 (5 bases). Trimming removed 0 bases from V and 6 bases from J, with 11 bases in between. The length of the CDR3 is 14 residues. The germline CDR1 and CDR2 sequences are LNHNV and YYDKDF (reference sequence).

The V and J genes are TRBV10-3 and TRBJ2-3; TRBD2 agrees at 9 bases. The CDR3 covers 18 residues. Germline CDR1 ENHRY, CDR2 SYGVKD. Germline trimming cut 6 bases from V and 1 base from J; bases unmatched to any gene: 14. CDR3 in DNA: TGTGCCATCAGCCGGACTAGCGCGAACGCAGGCCGCACAGATACGCAGTATTTT. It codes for CAISRTSANAGRTDTQYF.

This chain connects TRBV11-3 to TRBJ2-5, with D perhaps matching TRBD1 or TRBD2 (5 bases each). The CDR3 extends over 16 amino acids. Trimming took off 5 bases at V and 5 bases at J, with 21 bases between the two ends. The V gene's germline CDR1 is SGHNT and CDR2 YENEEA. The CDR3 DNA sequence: TGTGCCAGCAGCCCTGGGGGTGGGGCTACAAGTGAGACCCAGTACTTC. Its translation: CASSPGGGATSETQYF.

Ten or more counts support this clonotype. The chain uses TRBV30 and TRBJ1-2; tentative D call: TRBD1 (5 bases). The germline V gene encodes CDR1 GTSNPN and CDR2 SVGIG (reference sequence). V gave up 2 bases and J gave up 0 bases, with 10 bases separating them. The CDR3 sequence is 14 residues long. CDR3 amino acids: CAWSLAGPNYGYTF. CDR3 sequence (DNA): TGTGCCTGGAGTCTGGCAGGGCCTAACTATGGCTACACCTTC.

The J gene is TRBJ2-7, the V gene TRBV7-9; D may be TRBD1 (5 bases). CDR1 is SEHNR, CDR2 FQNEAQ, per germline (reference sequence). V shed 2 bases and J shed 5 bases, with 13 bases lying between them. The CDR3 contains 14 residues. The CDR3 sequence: CASSLQGSWDEQYF. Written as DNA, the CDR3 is TGTGCCAGCAGCTTACAGGGATCGTGGGACGAGCAGTACTTC.

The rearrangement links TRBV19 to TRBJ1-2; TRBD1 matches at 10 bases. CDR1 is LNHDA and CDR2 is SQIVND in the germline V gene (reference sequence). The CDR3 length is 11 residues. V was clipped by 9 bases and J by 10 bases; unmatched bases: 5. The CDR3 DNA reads TGTGCCAGACGGGACAGGGGTAACTACACCTTC. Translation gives CARRDRGNYTF.

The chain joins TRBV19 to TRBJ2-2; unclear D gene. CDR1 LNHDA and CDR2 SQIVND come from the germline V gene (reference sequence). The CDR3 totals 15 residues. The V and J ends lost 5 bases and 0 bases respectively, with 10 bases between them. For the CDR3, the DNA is TGTGCCAGTAGTTACTCCCGGACGAACACCGGGGAGCTGTTTTTT. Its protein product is CASSYSRTNTGELFF.

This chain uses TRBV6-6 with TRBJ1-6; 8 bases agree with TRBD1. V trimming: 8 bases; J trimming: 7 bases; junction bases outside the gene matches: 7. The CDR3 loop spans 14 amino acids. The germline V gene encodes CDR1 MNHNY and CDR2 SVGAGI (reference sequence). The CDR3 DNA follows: TGTGCCAGCTCTCAGGGGGCTCGGAATTCACCCCTCCACTTT. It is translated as CASSQGARNSPLHF.

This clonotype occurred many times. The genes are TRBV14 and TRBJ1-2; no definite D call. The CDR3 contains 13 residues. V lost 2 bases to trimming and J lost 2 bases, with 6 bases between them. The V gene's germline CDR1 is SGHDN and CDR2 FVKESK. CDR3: CASSQSRNYGYTF. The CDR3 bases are TGTGCCAGCAGCCAAAGTCGGAACTATGGCTACACCTTC.

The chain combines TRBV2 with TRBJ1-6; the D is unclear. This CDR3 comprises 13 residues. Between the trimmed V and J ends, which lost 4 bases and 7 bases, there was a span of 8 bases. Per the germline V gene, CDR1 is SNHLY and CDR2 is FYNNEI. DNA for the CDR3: TGTGCCAGCAGTGCTTCTTACAATTCACCCCTCCACTTT. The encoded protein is CASSASYNSPLHF.

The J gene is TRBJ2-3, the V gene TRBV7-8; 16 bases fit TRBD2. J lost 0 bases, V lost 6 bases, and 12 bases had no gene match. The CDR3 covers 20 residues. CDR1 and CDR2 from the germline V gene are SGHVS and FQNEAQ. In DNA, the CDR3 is TGTGCCAGCAGACACCCGGGACTAGCGGGAGGGAGTACTAGCACAGATACGCAGTATTTT. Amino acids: CASRHPGLAGGSTSTDTQYF.

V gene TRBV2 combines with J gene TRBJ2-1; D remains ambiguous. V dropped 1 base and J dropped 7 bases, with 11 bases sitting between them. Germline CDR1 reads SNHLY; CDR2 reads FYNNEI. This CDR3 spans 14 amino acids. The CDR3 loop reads CASSEGTATNEQFF. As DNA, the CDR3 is TGTGCCAGCAGTGAAGGAACTGCGACAAATGAGCAGTTCTTC.

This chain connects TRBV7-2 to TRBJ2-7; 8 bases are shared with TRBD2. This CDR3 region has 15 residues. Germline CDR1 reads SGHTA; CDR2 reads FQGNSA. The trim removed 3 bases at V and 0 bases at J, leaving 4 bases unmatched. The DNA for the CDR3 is TGTGCCAGCAGCTTGACTAGCGAGAGCTCCTACGAGCAGTACTTC. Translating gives CASSLTSESSYEQYF. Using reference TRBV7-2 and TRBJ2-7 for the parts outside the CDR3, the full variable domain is GAGVSQSPSNKVTEKGKDVELRCDPISGHTALYWYRQSLGQGLEFLIYFQGNSAPDKSGLPSDRFSAERTGGSVSTLTIQRTQQEDSAVYLCASSLTSESSYEQYFGPGTRLTVT.

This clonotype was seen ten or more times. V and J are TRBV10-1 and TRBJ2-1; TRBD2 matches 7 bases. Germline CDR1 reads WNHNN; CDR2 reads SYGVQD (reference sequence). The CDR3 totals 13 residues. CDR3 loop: CAGRARSYNEQFF. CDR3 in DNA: TGCGCTGGGAGGGCGAGGTCCTACAATGAGCAGTTCTTC.